This T cell receptor beta chain originates from a study of T cells expressing NK-cell markers. Study at large: Sorted CD3+CD56-NKG2C+, CD3+CD56+NKG2C+ and CD3+CD56+NKG2C- T cells supplied the TCR beta repertoires.

Study-wide results and limits: A few of the donors also had these clonotypes leading their CD3+CD56-NKG2C+ fraction.

The CDR3 has 17 residues. A 5'RACE template switching approach incorporating UMIs was used to make TCR beta cDNA. TCRdb re-called the 5' RACE reads and gives one entry per CDR3 protein, without DNA. With 400,000 to 550,000 distinct CDR3 sequences in the sample, the ten largest clones hold approximately 7%. Worth noting for this clonotype: Its cognate antigen is unknown.

Sequenced: blood T cells: a sorted CD56 or NKG2C T cell subset, CD4+ or CD8+ T cells, or bulk PBMC T cells (not recorded which). The TCR sequence derives from a woman aged 18-70 years in good health. The chain couples TRBV12-3 or TRBV12-4 to TRBJ2-4; the D gene TCRdb calls, TRBD1, cannot be checked with no DNA. The CDR3 spells CASSPGQGAPGQNIQYF.